The 7 T cell receptor beta chains below come from one sample, sequenced in a study of cytomegalovirus exposure and HLA in healthy donors. The PCR ran on 60 Vbeta and 13 Jbeta primers. The protocol was immunoSEQ multiplex PCR, while the TCRdb copy is restricted to in-frame clones and leaves out a portion. This table has 170,000 or so clones, around 79% appearing once. Specimen: PBMCs. The receptors were sampled from a woman in her fifties or sixties in good health and CMV-seronegative.

This clone was detected only once. The DNA for the CDR3 is TGTGCCAGCAGTCCGTGGACAGGGGGCGCTGGAAACACCATATATTTT. It specifies CASSPWTGGAGNTIYF. This chain uses TRBV28 with TRBJ1-3; 11 nucleotides line up with TRBD1. Germline V CDR1 and CDR2: MDHEN, SYDVKM. The ends lost 5 bases at V and 2 bases at J; junction bases unmatched: 5. The length of the CDR3 is 16 residues.

The chain joins TRBV6-1 to TRBJ2-3; D gene unclear. The germline gives CDR1 MNHNS, CDR2 SASEGT. The CDR3 sequence is 12 residues long. With 11 bases removed from V and 0 bases from J, the gap between germline ends came to 9 bases. The CDR3 is CAGETSTDTQYF. The DNA for the CDR3 is TGTGCCGGAGAAACGAGCACAGATACGCAGTATTTT.

V and J are TRBV7-2 and TRBJ2-1, with 12 positions matching TRBD2. With 5 bases clipped from V and 8 bases from J, the junction kept 10 bases outside the gene matches. Per the germline V gene, CDR1 is SGHTA and CDR2 is FQGNSA. This CDR3 has 16 residues. The CDR3: CASSRLAGVGPHEQFF. The CDR3 bases are TGTGCCAGCAGCCGACTAGCGGGAGTCGGCCCGCATGAGCAGTTCTTC. Variable domain in full (rest from reference TRBV7-2 and TRBJ2-1): GAGVSQSPSNKVTEKGKDVELRCDPISGHTALYWYRQSLGQGLEFLIYFQGNSAPDKSGLPSDRFSAERTGGSVSTLTIQRTQQEDSAVYLCASSRLAGVGPHEQFFGPGTRLTVL.

The chain carries TRBV7-9 and TRBJ1-2; 12 bases are shared with TRBD1. Losses at the gene ends were 3 bases for V and 8 bases for J; bases not matched to a gene: 4. The CDR3 totals 14 residues. The germline gives CDR1 SEHNR, CDR2 FQNEAQ (reference sequence). CDR3 nucleotide sequence: TGTGCCAGCAGCTTGGGGGACAGGGGGCAGGGCTACACCTTC. This codes for CASSLGDRGQGYTF.

The J gene is TRBJ1-2, the V gene TRBV5-4; 10 bases fit TRBD1. Germline CDR1 SGHNT, CDR2 YYREEE (reference sequence). The CDR3 loop spans 15 amino acids. The V segment lost 2 bases and the J segment 4 bases; nucleotides outside the gene matches: 5. The CDR3 DNA is TGTGCCAGCAGCTTATACCGGGACAGGGGCTATGGCTACACCTTC. Its protein is CASSLYRDRGYGYTF.

The chain combines TRBV9 with TRBJ2-5; perhaps TRBD1 as D (6 bases). The CDR3 has 14 residues. V shed 3 bases and J shed 4 bases, with 13 bases lying between them. Germline V lookup: CDR1 SGDLS, CDR2 YYNGEE. The CDR3 spells CASSGHREPETQYF. CDR3 DNA sequence: TGTGCCAGCAGCGGTCACAGGGAGCCAGAGACCCAGTACTTC.

The CDR3 protein is CASSLPAGNTGELFF. In nucleotides, the CDR3 is TGTGCCAGCAGCTTACCGGCGGGAAACACCGGGGAGCTGTTTTTT. The chain combines TRBV7-2 with TRBJ2-2; maybe TRBD2 (6 bases). The V end lost 2 bases, the J end lost 2 bases, and 9 bases lay between the germline ends. Germline CDR1 is SGHTA and CDR2 is FQGNSA. This CDR3 has 15 residues.